The clone carrying this TCR beta chain was counted only a few times. The antigen remains unidentified. This sample was included in a study of beta chain features in type 1 diabetes. The study reverse transcribed the entire isolated RNA, so it sequenced expressed TCRB transcripts. Assay used: immunoSEQ multiplex PCR; TCRdb lists only in-frame clones, some missing. The sample lists around 160,000 clones, roughly 60% seen once, with approximately 0.089% in the top ten. Overall study results and limits: The study found moderately but significantly shorter TCRB CDR3s in all four CD4+ subsets of Type 1 diabetes patients. Short templates might get an advantage during PCR, and this would be equal in patients and controls. Cells expressing TCR highly could be over-represented by cDNA sequencing.

The CDR3 runs 13 residues. V lost 5 bases and J 3 bases, leaving 10 bases between the germline ends. Germline V gene data show CDR1 as ENHRY and CDR2 as SYGVKD. The rearrangement uses TRBV10-3 and TRBJ2-5, with a weak D call TRBD1 (6 bases). The sample was naive CD4+ T cells from blood. This clonotype was sampled from a man aged 30 to 39 with type 1 diabetes. The CDR3 nucleotides read TGTGCCATCAGTCCCCGGACAGAAGAGACCCAGTACTTC. Translating gives CAISPRTEETQYF.